One T cell receptor beta chain is described in this entry. This clonotype was observed a few times. The target of this receptor is not known. No clone much larger than this one lies a single base away; base qualities are absent. The data stem from a study of T-cell memory formation after mild COVID-19 (dated by TCRdb to the early 2020s). Some background on the complete study: TCR sequence clusters from the two donors were largely donor specific. T-cell clones expanding and contracting after mild COVID-19 in a couple of donors were tracked by longitudinal TCRalpha and TCRbeta repertoire sequencing. Two young, previously healthy adult volunteers made up the cohort, one male and one female.

Sequencing relied on an Illumina NovaSeq 6000. TCRalpha and TCRbeta cDNA libraries were built by 5'RACE with constant-segment primers, adding sample barcodes and unique molecular identifiers. RNA was extracted from every sample with Trizol reagent. Library amplification was performed in two PCR steps, and a second sample barcode and Illumina TruSeq adapters were introduced in the second step. The libraries were sequenced on an Illumina NovaSeq using 2 x 150 bp paired-end reads. The authors' pipeline ran thus. With migec v1.2.7, reads were demultiplexed and then collapsed into UMI-guided consensus sequences. With mixcr v2.1.11, UMI consensuses were aligned to TRA and TRB V and J templates and assembled into clonotypes. A clonotype was counted as expanded or contracted only if both edgeR and NoisET called the change significant, with noise models trained on biological replicates. For edgeR calls, the cutoffs were a false discovery rate-adjusted p below 0.01 and a log2 fold-change threshold of 1. As an exploratory analysis of dynamics, PCA with hierarchical clustering was applied to max-normalized trajectories of the 1000 most abundant clonotypes. Each responding clone was given a CD4 or CD8 phenotype based on the CD4+ and CD8+ repertoires, which had been sequenced separately. TCRdb took the public reads, trimmed them with fastp at Q25, ran MiXCR for clone calling and kept in-frame beta chains. Rows merge per CDR3 protein into single entries with the most common DNA and genes. It is TCRdb's table, rather than the study itself, that gives the V and J calls and clone size. This sample holds 300,000 to 350,000 distinct CDR3 sequences; approximately 20% were observed only once. In total, the top ten clones hold under 25% of the sample.

Ficoll-Paque density gradient centrifugation was the method used to isolate PBMCs. The trim is 5 bases for V and 4 bases for J, with a gap of 9 bases between the germline ends. Sequences MDHEN (CDR1) and SYDVKM (CDR2) are obtained from the germline V gene. Its CDR3 holds 12 amino acids, cysteine through valine. Only the CDR3 portion is preserved as DNA: 36 bases, with reading frame beginning at the first base. Points the paper makes about the study in general: SARS-CoV-2 specificity of the second-wave clones peaking on day 37 was not confirmed. The study included only a couple of mild cases, and larger cohorts that include severe cases with pre-infection samples were judged to be necessary. From day 15 to 85, contracting clones showed balanced CD4/CD8 phenotypes, whereas a second wave of clones that expanded from day 15 to 37 leaned towards CD4+. Contracting CD4+ clones turned up mainly in the CM and EM memory subsets, whereas EMRA was where CD8+ clones were enriched. Some responding clones were detected in pre-infection memory, which suggested that pre-existing cross-reactive memory T cells had joined the SARS-CoV-2 response.

This TCR was sampled from a man between 18 and 29 years old who had mild COVID-19 (a few samples of this study predate the infection). The sample titles of this study are shuffled in the database, so cell type and time point are left out; the donor was told from shared clones. The sample consisted of PBMCs or a T cell subset sorted from them (not recorded which). The V and J genes are TRBV28 and TRBJ2-7; tentative D gene TRBD2, with 6 bases matching. In nucleotide form, the sequence is TGTGCCAGCAGTGAGGGGAGGTACGAGCAGTACGTC. Its protein is CASSEGRYEQYV.